The clone carrying this T cell receptor (beta chain) was observed many times. This entry is derived from a study of T cells in Graves' hyperthyroidism and ophthalmopathy. For ophthalmopathy patients, the Clinical Activity Score was at least 3 and the NOSPECS grade at least 4; duration was under 3 months. Together with thyroid ultrasound, orbital computed tomography, serum thyroxine and TRAb, clinical symptoms were used for diagnoses. The source material, RNA transcripts, was used to amplify TCR beta CDR3 regions. In the first-round RT-PCR of the TCR CDR3, the HTBI primer set was used. TCRdb reanalysed the multiplex PCR reads using MiXCR and keeps one entry per CDR3 protein. This sample has about half a million distinct CDR3 sequences, with about 24% found just once. V was shortened by 7 bases and J by 5 bases, with 14 bases between the two germline ends. Germline V gene lookup returns CDR1 SGHTA and CDR2 FQGNSA. The CDR3 consists of 13 residues.

This sequence joins TRBV7-2 and TRBJ1-1; D is undetermined. This receptor was obtained from a woman in her twenties or thirties with Graves' ophthalmopathy. Sequenced input: blood. The CDR3 sequence: CASNPLKWTEAFF. Here the CDR3 DNA reads TGTGCCAGCAACCCACTAAAGTGGACTGAAGCTTTCTTT.